A selection of T cell receptor beta chains follows, all from one sample in a study of Graves' ophthalmopathy and Graves' hyperthyroidism. TCRdb passed the multiplex PCR reads through MiXCR, listing each CDR3 protein once. The table includes about 600,000 distinct CDR3 sequences, 39% detected once. Sequences were obtained from peripheral blood or thyroid tissue (not recorded which). All receptors derive from an adult man with Graves' hyperthyroidism. Both conserved end residues are part of each CDR3. The D gene is left open where the match is weak. Expanded clones get a size class; other rows say once, few or many, or leave the size out.

CSARDGQGNTEAFF	TGCAGTGCTAGAGATGGGCAGGGGAACACTGAAGCTTTCTTT	TRBJ1-1	-	TRBV29-1	-
CASSLRGAGFEQYF	TGTGCCAGCAGCTTAAGGGGGGCGGGGTTCGAGCAGTACTTC	TRBJ2-7	-	TRBV7-9	many
CAGSFEGPPFDTIYF	TGTGCCGGCAGCTTTGAGGGACCCCCTTTTGACACCATATATTTT	TRBJ1-3	-	TRBV7-4	-
CATSRDRDRETQYF	TGTGCCACCAGCAGGGACAGGGATAGGGAGACCCAGTACTTC	TRBJ2-5	TRBD1	TRBV15	many
CASSSNRQALGETQYF	TGTGCCAGCAGCTCAAACAGACAGGCTTTGGGAGAGACCCAGTACTTC	TRBJ2-5	-	TRBV7-9	many
CSARDGGTSSSYNSPLHF	TGCAGTGCTAGAGACGGGGGGACATCGAGCTCCTATAATTCACCCCTCCACTTT	TRBJ1-6	-	TRBV20-1	many
CASILGTETSYGYTF	TGTGCCAGCATCCTCGGGACGGAGACCTCCTATGGCTACACCTTC	TRBJ1-2	-	TRBV2	-
CAWKSSGIVYEQYF	TGTGCCTGGAAGAGCAGCGGGATTGTCTACGAGCAGTACTTC	TRBJ2-7	TRBD2	TRBV30	few
CSAGDSQKLFF	TGCAGTGCTGGGGACAGTCAAAAACTGTTTTTT	TRBJ1-4	TRBD1	TRBV20-1	many
CATNGQGQDTQYF	TGTGCCACCAACGGTCAGGGGCAAGATACGCAGTATTTT	TRBJ2-3	-	TRBV24-1	-
CASSPTAGQGGYTF	TGTGCCAGCAGCCCGACGGCGGGGCAAGGCGGCTACACCTTC	TRBJ1-2	-	TRBV5-1	-
CASSPQYF	TGTGCCAGCAGCCCACAGTACTTC	TRBJ2-5	-	TRBV7-2	-
CASSFRVLVLGTEAFF	TGTGCCAGCAGCTTTAGGGTTTTGGTCTTGGGGACTGAAGCTTTCTTT	TRBJ1-1	-	TRBV5-6	-
CASSPDGTGNGYTF	TGCGCCAGCAGCCCGGACGGGACAGGAAACGGCTACACCTTC	TRBJ1-2	TRBD1	TRBV5-1	few
CASSLGAGGATGGYTF	TGTGCCAGCAGCTTAGGGGCAGGGGGCGCAACAGGCGGCTACACCTTC	TRBJ1-2	TRBD1	TRBV7-2	many
CSVRDRGRETQYF	TGCAGCGTTAGGGACAGGGGGAGAGAGACCCAGTACTTC	TRBJ2-5	TRBD1	TRBV29-1	-
CASSYSGSEAFF	TGTGCCAGCAGTTACTCCGGGTCGGAAGCTTTCTTT	TRBJ1-1	-	TRBV6-5	many
CASTPTGGRGDTEAFF	TGTGCCAGCACCCCCACAGGGGGAAGAGGGGACACTGAAGCTTTCTTT	TRBJ1-1	TRBD1	TRBV12-3/TRBV12-4	many
CASTKGYEQYF	TGTGCCAGCACCAAAGGATACGAGCAGTACTTC	TRBJ2-7	-	TRBV11-1	-
CASSSPTNRDAAFF	TGTGCCAGCAGCTCCCCCACAAACAGGGACGCGGCTTTCTTT	TRBJ1-1	-	TRBV7-9	-
CSARQAGKNEQFF	TGCAGTGCCAGACAAGCGGGGAAGAATGAGCAGTTCTTC	TRBJ2-1	TRBD2	TRBV20-1	few
CSVEWAGRFNTEAFF	TGCAGCGTTGAGTGGGCAGGAAGGTTCAACACTGAAGCTTTCTTT	TRBJ1-1	-	TRBV29-1	many
CASSVGNTDTQYF	TGTGCCAGCAGTGTTGGGAACACAGATACGCAGTATTTT	TRBJ2-3	-	TRBV2	-
CASSLPGDYGYTF	TGTGCCAGCAGCTTACCAGGAGACTATGGCTACACCTTC	TRBJ1-2	-	TRBV28	many
CASSLLDPMNTEAFF	TGTGCCAGCAGCTTGCTTGACCCGATGAACACTGAAGCTTTCTTT	TRBJ1-1	-	TRBV5-8	many
CASSLALGPDSYEQYF	TGTGCCAGCAGCTTAGCCTTAGGGCCCGACTCCTACGAGCAGTACTTC	TRBJ2-7	-	TRBV7-9	many
CSARLGPQGHQPQHF	TGCAGTGCTAGACTCGGCCCCCAAGGGCATCAGCCCCAGCATTTT	TRBJ1-5	-	TRBV20-1	many
CASSLAGRGDTQYF	TGCGCCAGCAGCTTGGCCGGCAGGGGAGATACGCAGTATTTC	TRBJ2-7	-	TRBV7-2	-
CSASGPGPYNEQFF	TGCAGTGCTAGTGGTCCTGGACCGTACAATGAGCAGTTCTTC	TRBJ2-1	-	TRBV20-1	once
CASSGTASSYNSPLHF	TGTGCCAGTAGCGGGACAGCGAGCTCCTATAATTCACCCCTCCACTTT	TRBJ1-6	TRBD1	TRBV19	many
CSRQGNQPQHF	TGCAGTCGACAGGGTAATCAGCCCCAGCATTTT	TRBJ1-5	TRBD1	TRBV29-1	-
CASSPLPGVQYF	TGTGCCAGCAGTCCGTTACCGGGCGTGCAGTATTTT	TRBJ2-3	-	TRBV25-1	-
CSVRAGGPYGYTF	TGCAGCGTGAGAGCGGGGGGGCCCTATGGCTACACCTTC	TRBJ1-2	-	TRBV29-1	-
CSARKLTRSTYSPLHF	TGCAGTGCTAGGAAGTTAACAAGAAGCACTTATTCACCCCTCCACTTT	TRBJ1-6	-	TRBV20-1	many
CASSSGPATEAFF	TGTGCCAGCAGTAGCGGCCCGGCCACTGAAGCTTTCTTT	TRBJ1-1	-	TRBV6-4	many
CASTTGRANEPQHF	TGCGCCAGCACGACAGGGAGGGCCAATGAGCCCCAGCATTTT	TRBJ1-5	TRBD1	TRBV5-1	once
CASSWTGADTGELFF	TGCGCCAGCAGCTGGACAGGGGCGGACACCGGGGAGCTGTTTTTT	TRBJ2-2	TRBD1	TRBV5-1	-
CSVEPGGFF	TGCAGCGTTGAACCTGGGGGTTTCTTT	TRBJ1-1	-	TRBV29-1	-
CSARPGAAETQYF	TGCAGTGCTAGACCGGGAGCTGCAGAGACCCAGTACTTC	TRBJ2-5	-	TRBV20-1	-
CASSQDRLDKLLF	TGTGCCAGCAGCCAAGATCGGTTGGATAAACTGCTTTTT	TRBJ1-4	-	TRBV3-1	-